This TCR beta chain is from a study of blood T cell repertoires in COVID-19. Study in general: PBMCs, B-cell-depleted T cells, or T cells were the source of the cDNA or gDNA that made up the material.

Assay: immunoSEQ multiplex PCR; the TCRdb copy retains only in-frame clones and omits some. Among tens of thousands of clones listed, roughly 88% were seen once. This CDR3 comprises 14 residues. Trimming cost V 4 bases and J 4 bases, with 14 bases left between them. Germline-derived CDR1 and CDR2 are SGHRS and YFSETQ. The sample consisted of peripheral blood. The TCR comes from a human donor with active COVID-19. The donor label of this sample is uncertain. This chain links TRBV5-1 with TRBJ1-2; maybe TRBD1 (6 bases). In nucleotides, the CDR3 is TGCGCCAGCAGCCCCGGCAGGGGCGGCTATGGCTACACCTTC. The encoded protein is CASSPGRGGYGYTF.